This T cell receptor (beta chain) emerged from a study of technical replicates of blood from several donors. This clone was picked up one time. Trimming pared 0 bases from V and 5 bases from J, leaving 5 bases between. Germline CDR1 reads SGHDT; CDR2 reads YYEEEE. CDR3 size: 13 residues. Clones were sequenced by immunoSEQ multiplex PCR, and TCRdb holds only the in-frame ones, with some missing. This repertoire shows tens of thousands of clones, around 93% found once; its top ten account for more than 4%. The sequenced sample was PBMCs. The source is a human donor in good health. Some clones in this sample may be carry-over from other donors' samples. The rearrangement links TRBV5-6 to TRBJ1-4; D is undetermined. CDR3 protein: CASSLGENEKLFF. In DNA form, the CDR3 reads TGTGCCAGCAGCTTGGGTGAGAATGAAAAACTGTTTTTT.